The clone carrying this T cell receptor beta chain was observed once. Its antigen is unidentified. This specimen belongs to a study of response to subunit inactivated influenza vaccine. Between the trimmed V and J ends, which lost 6 bases and 2 bases, there was a span of 14 bases. Germline loops: CDR1 MNHEY, CDR2 SMNVEV (reference sequence). The CDR3 has 14 residues. TCRdb processed the RT-PCR reads anew with MiXCR; each CDR3 protein has one entry. Of about 540,000 distinct CDR3 sequences in the sample, about 15% are singletons; the top ten hold around 10%. Study outcomes and limitations: It was the authors' suggestion that each seasonal influenza vaccination recruits few new T cells.

This TCR came from a man in his fifties who received an inactivated influenza vaccine. The chain has TRBV27 and TRBJ2-7; perhaps TRBD1 as D (5 bases). The sample here was PBMCs from blood, taken roughly 12 days after vaccination. CDR3 nucleotide sequence: TGTGCCAGCAGAAAACAGACAGACCCCTACGAGCAGTACTTC. Translation: CASRKQTDPYEQYF.